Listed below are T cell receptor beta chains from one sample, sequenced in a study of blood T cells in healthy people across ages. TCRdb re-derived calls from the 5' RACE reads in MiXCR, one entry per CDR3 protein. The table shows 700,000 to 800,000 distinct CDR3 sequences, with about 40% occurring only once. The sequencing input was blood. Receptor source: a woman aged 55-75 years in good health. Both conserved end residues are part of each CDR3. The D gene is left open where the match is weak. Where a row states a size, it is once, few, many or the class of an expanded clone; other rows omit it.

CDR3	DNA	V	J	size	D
CASSLQGMGTDTQYF	TGTGCCAGCAGCCTCCAGGGAATGGGCACAGATACGCAGTATTTT	TRBV7-2	TRBJ2-3	many	-
CASSQEKPGETQYF	TGCGCCAGCAGCCAAGAAAAGCCAGGAGAGACCCAGTACTTC	TRBV4-1	TRBJ2-5	few	-
CASSLGQGVKYEQYF	TGTGCCAGCAGCCTAGGACAGGGGGTTAAGTACGAGCAGTACTTC	TRBV7-6	TRBJ2-7	-	TRBD1
CSAIRQIKAFF	TGCAGTGCCATTCGACAGATAAAAGCTTTCTTT	TRBV20-1	TRBJ1-1	-	-
CASSLREANYGYTF	TGCGCCAGCAGCTTGAGGGAAGCTAACTATGGCTACACCTTC	TRBV5-1	TRBJ1-2	many	-
CSARGTGNAYNSPLHF	TGCAGTGCTAGAGGGACAGGGAACGCCTATAATTCACCCCTCCACTTT	TRBV20-1	TRBJ1-6	-	TRBD1
CASKEGDEQYF	TGTGCCAGCAAGGAGGGGGACGAGCAGTACTTC	TRBV28	TRBJ2-7	-	-
CASINSPGLAGGGNEQYF	TGTGCCAGCATAAATAGTCCGGGACTAGCGGGGGGTGGGAATGAGCAGTACTTC	TRBV27	TRBJ2-7	-	TRBD2
CSVGGFGGFNGYTF	TGCAGCGTCGGAGGGTTCGGGGGTTTCAATGGCTACACCTTC	TRBV29-1	TRBJ1-2	few	-
CAIGQGGSNTGELFF	TGTGCCATCGGACAGGGAGGTTCGAACACCGGGGAGCTGTTTTTT	TRBV10-3	TRBJ2-2	-	TRBD1
CASSLNWVREDSYNEQFF	TGTGCCAGCAGCCTTAACTGGGTACGGGAGGACTCCTACAATGAGCAGTTCTTC	TRBV7-2	TRBJ2-1	many	TRBD2
CSAREAEETQYF	TGCAGTGCTAGGGAAGCTGAAGAGACCCAGTACTTC	TRBV20-1	TRBJ2-5	-	-
CSARTTGALGYTEAFF	TGCAGTGCTAGAACCACAGGAGCCTTAGGATACACTGAAGCTTTCTTT	TRBV20-1	TRBJ1-1	few	-
CASSQAFPGNSYNEQFF	TGTGCCAGCAGCCAAGCCTTTCCGGGAAATTCCTACAATGAGCAGTTCTTC	TRBV3-1	TRBJ2-1	-	-
CASSLEEGVTEAFF	TGTGCCAGCAGCCTGGAGGAGGGAGTCACTGAAGCTTTCTTT	TRBV3-1	TRBJ1-1	-	-
CAISPGLAGADGANVLTF	TGTGCCATCAGTCCGGGACTAGCGGGAGCGGATGGGGCCAACGTCCTGACTTTC	TRBV10-3	TRBJ2-6	-	TRBD2
CASSYQRGDYNEQFF	TGTGCCAGCAGTTACCAGAGGGGGGACTACAATGAGCAGTTCTTC	TRBV6-5	TRBJ2-1	-	-
CASSSLMSVSNQPQHF	TGTGCCAGCAGCTCGTTAATGTCAGTTAGCAATCAGCCCCAGCATTTT	TRBV7-8	TRBJ1-5	-	-
CASSPSSSGANVLTF	TGTGCCAGCTCACCAAGCTCCTCTGGGGCCAACGTCCTGACTTTC	TRBV18	TRBJ2-6	-	-
CASSFGGTGVRETQYF	TGTGCCAGCAGTTTTGGCGGGACAGGGGTCCGGGAGACCCAGTACTTC	TRBV28	TRBJ2-5	-	TRBD1
CSALRAVPPYEQYF	TGCAGTGCTCTGAGGGCTGTCCCACCCTACGAGCAGTACTTC	TRBV20-1	TRBJ2-7	few	-
CASSLSPSGSMNGQFF	TGTGCCAGCAGCCTCTCCCCTAGCGGGAGTATGAACGGGCAGTTCTTC	TRBV13	TRBJ2-1	-	TRBD2
CASSPVGSIYNEQFF	TGTGCCAGCAGCCCTGTCGGGAGTATCTACAATGAGCAGTTCTTC	TRBV12-3/TRBV12-4	TRBJ2-1	few	-
CASSQDVALGANVLTF	TGCGCCAGCAGCCAAGATGTGGCTCTTGGGGCCAACGTCCTGACTTTC	TRBV4-3	TRBJ2-6	-	-
CSVHGLAGSEQFF	TGCAGCGTCCACGGACTAGCTGGTTCTGAGCAGTTCTTC	TRBV29-1	TRBJ2-1	many	TRBD2
CASSLGPGQGDEQFF	TGTGCCAGCAGCTTAGGGCCCGGACAGGGGGATGAGCAGTTCTTC	TRBV7-8	TRBJ2-1	-	TRBD1
CASSATAGADTQYF	TGTGCCAGCAGTGCCACGGCGGGGGCCGATACGCAGTATTTT	TRBV6-1	TRBJ2-3	few	-
CASSQEGRPLAFF	TGTGCCAGCAGCCAAGAGGGCAGACCCCTAGCTTTCTTT	TRBV3-1	TRBJ1-1	-	-
CASGVGQGLSGANVLTF	TGTGCCAGCGGGGTGGGACAGGGACTATCTGGGGCCAACGTCCTGACTTTC	TRBV4-2	TRBJ2-6	few	TRBD1
CASSVTGNYEQYF	TGTGCCAGCAGCGTGACAGGGAATTACGAGCAGTACTTC	TRBV9	TRBJ2-7	many	TRBD1
CAWSVHKFQETQYF	TGTGCCTGGAGTGTACATAAGTTCCAAGAGACCCAGTACTTC	TRBV30	TRBJ2-5	few	-
CASSAYGTSAKGENNEQFF	TGTGCCAGCAGCGCATACGGGACTAGCGCCAAGGGTGAAAACAATGAGCAGTTCTTC	TRBV11-1	TRBJ2-1	-	TRBD2
CAIRDPGGGYGYTF	TGTGCCATCAGGGACCCCGGGGGCGGCTATGGCTACACCTTC	TRBV10-3	TRBJ1-2	few	-
CSIEFYGRGDTDTQYF	TGCAGCATTGAATTTTACGGCAGGGGGGACACAGATACGCAGTATTTT	TRBV29-1	TRBJ2-3	-	-
CAISDDSAEAFF	TGTGCCATCAGTGATGATAGCGCTGAAGCTTTCTTT	TRBV10-3	TRBJ1-1	-	-
CASSVAGPVGNEQFF	TGTGCCAGCAGCGTAGCGGGGCCGGTCGGTAATGAGCAGTTCTTC	TRBV9	TRBJ2-1	few	-
CASSSTTGGEQYF	TGTGCTAGCAGCTCGACGACAGGGGGCGAGCAGTACTTC	TRBV7-7	TRBJ2-7	few	TRBD1
CSGTTNEKLFF	TGCTCAGGGACGACTAATGAAAAACTGTTTTTT	TRBV20-1	TRBJ1-4	few	-
CASSFWGQINQPQHF	TGTGCCAGCAGTTTTTGGGGGCAGATAAATCAGCCCCAGCATTTT	TRBV28	TRBJ1-5	-	-
CAITRTEDQPQHF	TGTGCCATCACCCGGACCGAGGATCAGCCCCAGCATTTT	TRBV10-3	TRBJ1-5	-	-
CSVIQGAGQPQHF	TGCAGCGTGATACAGGGGGCGGGTCAGCCTCAGCATTTT	TRBV29-1	TRBJ1-5	-	TRBD1
CASSYGQAGGSDGHTF	TGTGCCAGCAGTTACGGACAGGCGGGGGGGTCGGATGGCCACACCTTC	TRBV6-6	TRBJ1-2	-	TRBD1
CAISRLAGGIDYNEQYF	TGTGCCATCAGCCGACTAGCGGGAGGGATAGACTACAATGAGCAGTACTTC	TRBV10-3	TRBJ2-7	-	TRBD2
CSATTTAGPSVDTQYF	TGCAGTGCTACGACGACGGCGGGACCTTCAGTAGATACGCAGTATTTT	TRBV20-1	TRBJ2-3	-	-
CSGLGTSGSSTYNEQFF	TGCAGCGGCCTCGGGACTAGCGGGAGTAGTACTTACAATGAGCAGTTCTTC	TRBV29-1	TRBJ2-1	many	TRBD2
CSAPALGETQYF	TGCAGTGCCCCCGCCCTAGGAGAGACCCAGTACTTC	TRBV20-1	TRBJ2-5	-	-
CACSRDYNSPLHF	TGTGCCTGTTCCCGGGACTATAATTCACCCCTCCACTTT	TRBV7-2	TRBJ1-6	-	-
CSASLRLASLEQYF	TGCAGTGCTAGCTTGCGACTAGCTTCCTTGGAGCAGTACTTC	TRBV20-1	TRBJ2-5	-	TRBD2
CASSQGGGGSPDTQYF	TGCGCCAGCAGCCAAGGAGGTGGCGGGAGTCCAGATACGCAGTATTTT	TRBV4-3	TRBJ2-3	many	TRBD2
CASSDGTVGEEKLFF	TGCGCCAGCAGCGACGGAACCGTGGGGGAGGAAAAACTGTTTTTT	TRBV4-1	TRBJ1-4	-	-
CASSLWGTKGDIQYF	TGTGCCAGCAGTTTGTGGGGCACAAAAGGGGACATTCAGTACTTC	TRBV12-3/TRBV12-4	TRBJ2-4	-	-